This TCR beta chain was sequenced for a study of T cells after posttransplantation cyclophosphamide. Study conclusions and caveats: Donor-recipient repertoire similarity was low at 1-2 months, rising over year one. After PTCy, TRB diversity resembled that of CNI/methotrexate controls.

Here immunoSEQ multiplex PCR was the method, and the copy in TCRdb shows in-frame clones only, minus some. The sample was found to contain under 45,000 clones, and every one recurs. Many counts were recorded for this clone. The antigen is undetermined. The CDR3 length is 14 residues. J gave up 5 bases and V 0 bases, and 4 bases lay outside the gene matches. Germline V gives CDR1 SGHTA, CDR2 FQGNSA. Sequenced input: PBMCs. The chain joins TRBV7-2 to TRBJ2-7; 7 nucleotides match TRBD2. This TCR came from a woman between 45 and 60 years old in good health and a related stem cell transplant donor. CDR3 sequence (DNA): TGTGCCAGCAGCTTAGCGGGCGGGGGACACGAGCAGTACTTC. Its protein is CASSLAGGGHEQYF.